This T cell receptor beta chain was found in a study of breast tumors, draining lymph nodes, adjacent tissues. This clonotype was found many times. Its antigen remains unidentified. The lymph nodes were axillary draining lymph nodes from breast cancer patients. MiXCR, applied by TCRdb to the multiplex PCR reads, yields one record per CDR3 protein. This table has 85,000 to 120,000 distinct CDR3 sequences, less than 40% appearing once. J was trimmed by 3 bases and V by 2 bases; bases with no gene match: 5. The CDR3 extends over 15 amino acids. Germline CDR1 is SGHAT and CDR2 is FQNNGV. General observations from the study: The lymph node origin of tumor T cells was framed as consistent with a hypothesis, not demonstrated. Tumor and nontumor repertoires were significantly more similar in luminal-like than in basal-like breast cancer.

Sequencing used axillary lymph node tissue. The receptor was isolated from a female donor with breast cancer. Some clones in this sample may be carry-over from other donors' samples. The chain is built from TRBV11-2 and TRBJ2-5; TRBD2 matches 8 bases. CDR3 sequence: CASSLFGGEKETQYF. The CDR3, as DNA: TGTGCCAGCAGCTTATTCGGGGGGGAGAAAGAGACCCAGTACTTC.